The clone carrying this T cell receptor (beta chain) has more than one count but fewer than ten. Its matching antigen is unknown. Next came a second PCR, run for about 6 to 11 cycles, which used a sample-barcoded 5' primer along with a J-beta primer mix. Every cDNA was tagged by a template-switch adaptor with 12 random nucleotides. TCRdb ran MiXCR on the 5' RACE reads and lists one entry per CDR3 protein. The sample contains more than 650,000 distinct CDR3 sequences, 53% of which appear only once. The data originate from a study of blood T cells in healthy people across ages. V lost 8 bases and J lost 4, with 13 bases in between. There are 12 residues in the CDR3. CDR1 is SQVTM, CDR2 ANQGSEA, per germline. General observations from the study: Per-million-T-cell TCR beta diversity fell roughly linearly with age. Unknown CMV status may confound age-related changes in expanded clones.

Sequenced sample: blood. The source of this sequence is an older man in good health. V and J are TRBV29-1 and TRBJ2-3; D unclear. The CDR3 nucleotides are TGCAGCATGCTCCGTTCCTCAGATACGCAGTATTTT. Its translation is CSMLRSSDTQYF.